Listed here are 14 T cell receptor beta chains from one sample, sequenced in a study of glioma-infiltrating T cells. Using RNA template, CDR3s of TCR alpha and beta were amplified with iRepertoire arm-PCR. TCRdb called the multiplex PCR reads again in MiXCR, with one record for every CDR3 protein. The sample has about 130,000 distinct CDR3 sequences, roughly 25% seen once; the top ten hold approximately 16%. The sequencing input was glioma tissue, nonneoplastic brain tissue, or PBMCs (not recorded which). The receptors come from a human donor with low-grade glioma or glioblastoma, undergoing nonglioma brain surgery, or in good health (not recorded which).

This clonotype was seen ten or more times. The CDR3 here is CAISDLENTIYF. The CDR3 nucleotides are TGTGCCATCAGTGATCTTGAAAACACCATATATTTT. This chain uses TRBV10-3 with TRBJ1-3; unclear D gene. This CDR3 contains 12 residues. V lost 3 bases and J lost 6, with 6 bases in between. CDR1 and CDR2 (germline): ENHRY, SYGVKD.

The sample holds many counts of this clonotype. This sequence joins TRBV6-1 and TRBJ2-3, with 7 bases aligning to TRBD1. Germline trimming cut 5 bases from V and 4 bases from J; bases unmatched to any gene: 9. CDR3 length: 15 amino acids. Germline V gene lookup returns CDR1 MNHNS and CDR2 SASEGT. The CDR3: CASSFSDREPDTQYF. In nucleotides, the CDR3 is TGTGCCAGCAGTTTTTCCGACAGGGAGCCAGATACGCAGTATTTT.

Ten or more counts support this clonotype. The CDR3 DNA reads TGTGCCAGCAGTTTCGACAGGTACGTCTACAATGAGCAGTTCTTC. Protein sequence: CASSFDRYVYNEQFF. This chain joins TRBV6-1 and TRBJ2-1, with D tentatively TRBD1 (6 bases). The CDR3 loop spans 15 amino acids. Germline V lookup: CDR1 MNHNS, CDR2 SASEGT. V was clipped by 5 bases and J by 3 bases, with 14 bases between them.

This clonotype occurred many times. V and J are TRBV18 and TRBJ1-1; D is unclear. From germline, CDR1 is KGHSH and CDR2 LQKENI. V gave up 3 bases and J gave up 4 bases, with 9 bases separating them. The CDR3 covers 13 residues. The CDR3 bases are TGTGCCAGCTCACCGGACGACGGCACTGAAGCTTTCTTT. The encoded protein is CASSPDDGTEAFF.

This clonotype was observed at least ten times. The J gene is TRBJ1-6, the V gene TRBV20-1; D is unclear. CDR3 length equals 13 residues. V was shortened by 5 bases and J by 7 bases, with 12 bases between the two germline ends. Looked up from germline, CDR1 is DFQATT and CDR2 is SNEGSKA (reference sequence). CDR3 nucleotides: TGCAGTGCTGCTCAAGAGTGGAATTCACCCCTCCACTTT. Translated, it gives CSAAQEWNSPLHF.

This clonotype appeared many times. The chain uses TRBV5-1 and TRBJ2-3, with a weak D call TRBD2 (6 bases). CDR3 length equals 17 residues. CDR1 SGHRS and CDR2 YFSETQ come from the germline V gene. Trimming stripped 1 base from V and 2 bases from J, with 17 bases between. The CDR3 spells CASSLWGTGLPTDTQYF. CDR3 in DNA: TGCGCCAGCAGCTTGTGGGGGACGGGACTGCCCACAGATACGCAGTATTTT.

By sample share, this clonotype is medium-sized. V gene TRBV4-3 combines with J gene TRBJ2-3; no clear D. Germline V gives CDR1 LGHNA, CDR2 YSLEER. The CDR3 consists of 14 residues. The germline V and J ends were trimmed by 2 bases and 1 base, with 7 bases remaining between them. This chain's CDR3 is CASSQTPGTDTQYF. CDR3 nucleotide sequence: TGCGCCAGCAGCCAAACCCCCGGCACAGATACGCAGTATTTT.

This clonotype was observed at least ten times. This rearrangement joins TRBV28 to TRBJ2-7, with D maybe TRBD2 (6 bases). The germline V gene has CDR1 MDHEN and CDR2 SYDVKM. Trimming removed 3 bases from V and 3 bases from J, with 6 bases in between. The CDR3 spans 12 residues. CDR3 bases: TGTGCCAGCAGTTTGCGGGGCTACGAGCAGTACTTC. It specifies CASSLRGYEQYF. Supplemented by reference TRBV28 and TRBJ2-7, the full variable domain reads DVKVTQSSRYLVKRTGEKVFLECVQDMDHENMFWYRQDPGLGLRLIYFSYDVKMKEKGDIPEGYSVSREKKERFSLILESASTNQTSMYLCASSLRGYEQYFGPGTRLTVT.

This clonotype was found many times. This chain links TRBV12-3 or TRBV12-4 with TRBJ2-1, with a weak D call TRBD2 (5 bases). This CDR3 contains 15 residues. V was shortened by 3 bases and J by 0 bases, with 9 bases between the two germline ends. For the CDR3, the DNA is TGTGCCAGCAGTTTGGGTGGGAGCTCCTACAATGAGCAGTTCTTC. Protein sequence: CASSLGGSSYNEQFF.

Notes on this clonotype: This could be a read error, since a much larger clone is one nucleotide away. The chain carries TRBV7-2 and TRBJ2-3, with D maybe TRBD2 (5 bases). The CDR3 length is 15 residues. Germline CDR1 is SGHTA and CDR2 is FQGNSA. CDR3 in amino acids: CASSLDAGSTDTEYF. The CDR3 DNA reads as TGTGCCAGCAGCTTAGATGCGGGTAGCACAGATACGGAGTATTTT. The variable domain in full, with the rest retrieved from reference TRBV7-2 and TRBJ2-3, is GAGVSQSPSNKVTEKGKDVELRCDPISGHTALYWYRQSLGQGLEFLIYFQGNSAPDKSGLPSDRFSAERTGGSVSTLTIQRTQQEDSAVYLCASSLDAGSTDTEYFGPGTRLTVL.

This clonotype has ten or more counts. This chain connects TRBV20-1 to TRBJ2-7; no reliable D call. V dropped 6 bases and J dropped 0 bases, with 12 bases sitting between them. The CDR3 length is 13 residues. The V gene's germline CDR1 is DFQATT and CDR2 SNEGSKA (reference sequence). The CDR3 nucleotides are TGCAGTGCGACCACCGGGTACTCCTACGAGCAGTACTTC. Translating gives CSATTGYSYEQYF.

This clonotype was observed a handful of times. This chain links TRBV4-1 with TRBJ1-1; weak D call: TRBD1 (5 bases). The germline V and J ends were trimmed by 1 base and 1 base, with 13 bases remaining between them. The germline CDR1 and CDR2 sequences are MGHRA and YSYEKL. This CDR3 region has 16 residues. The CDR3 reads CASSQAGTLQNTEAFF. DNA of the CDR3: TGCGCCAGCAGCCAAGCGGGGACCCTTCAGAACACTGAAGCTTTCTTT.

This clonotype was observed many times. This sequence joins TRBV19 and TRBJ1-5; tentative D call: TRBD1 (6 bases). This CDR3 region has 16 residues. V was shortened by 1 base and J by 3 bases, with 13 bases between the two germline ends. CDR1 is LNHDA, CDR2 SQIVND, per germline (reference sequence). In DNA form, the CDR3 reads TGTGCCAGTAGTATAGCCCTGACAGGTCCCAATCAGCCCCAGCATTTT. It yields the protein CASSIALTGPNQPQHF.

Many counts were recorded for this clonotype. This chain connects TRBV4-1 to TRBJ2-1, with 15 bases that match TRBD2. The CDR3 runs to 17 residues. Germline V gene lookup returns CDR1 MGHRA and CDR2 YSYEKL. With V trimmed by 3 bases and J by 9 bases, 9 bases remained unmatched. Written as DNA, the CDR3 is TGCGCCAGCAGCCAGGAACACGGACTAGCGGGAGGGTTTGAGCAGTTCTTC. Translation: CASSQEHGLAGGFEQFF.